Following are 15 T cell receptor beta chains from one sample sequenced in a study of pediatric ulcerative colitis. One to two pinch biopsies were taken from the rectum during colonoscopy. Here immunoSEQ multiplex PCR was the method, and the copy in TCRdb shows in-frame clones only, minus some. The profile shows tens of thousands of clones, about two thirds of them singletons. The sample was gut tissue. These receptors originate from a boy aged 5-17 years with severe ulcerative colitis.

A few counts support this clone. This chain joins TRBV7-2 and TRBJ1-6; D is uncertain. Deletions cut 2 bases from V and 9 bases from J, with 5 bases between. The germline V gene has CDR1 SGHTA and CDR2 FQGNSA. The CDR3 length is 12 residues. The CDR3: CASSLTSSPLHF. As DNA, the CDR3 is TGTGCCAGCAGCTTAACCTCTTCACCCCTCCACTTT.

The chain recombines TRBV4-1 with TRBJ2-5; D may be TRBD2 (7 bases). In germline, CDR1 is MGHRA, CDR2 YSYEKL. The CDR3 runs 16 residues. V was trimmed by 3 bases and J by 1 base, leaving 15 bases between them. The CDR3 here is CASSQMGGPIQETQYF. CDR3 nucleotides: TGCGCCAGCAGCCAGATGGGGGGGCCTATCCAAGAGACCCAGTACTTC.

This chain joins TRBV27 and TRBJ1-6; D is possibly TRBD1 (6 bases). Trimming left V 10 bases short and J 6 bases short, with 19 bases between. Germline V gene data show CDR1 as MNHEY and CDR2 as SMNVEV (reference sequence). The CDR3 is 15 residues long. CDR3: CATRTAHSANSPLHF. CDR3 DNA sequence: TGTGCCACCAGGACAGCCCATTCTGCTAATTCACCCCTCCACTTT.

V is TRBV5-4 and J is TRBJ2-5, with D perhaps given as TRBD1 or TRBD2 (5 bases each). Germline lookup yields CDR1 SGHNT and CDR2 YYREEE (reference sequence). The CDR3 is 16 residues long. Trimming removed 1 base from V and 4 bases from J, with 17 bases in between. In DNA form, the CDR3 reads TGTGCCAGCAGCTTGTATTCCGGGGCCGGGATAGAGACCCAGTACTTC. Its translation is CASSLYSGAGIETQYF.

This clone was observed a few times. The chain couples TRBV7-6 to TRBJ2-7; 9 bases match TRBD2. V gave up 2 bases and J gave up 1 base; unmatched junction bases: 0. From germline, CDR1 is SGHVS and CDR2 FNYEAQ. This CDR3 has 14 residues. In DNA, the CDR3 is TGTGCCAGCAGCTTACTAGCGGGATCCTACGAGCAGTACTTC. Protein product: CASSLLAGSYEQYF.

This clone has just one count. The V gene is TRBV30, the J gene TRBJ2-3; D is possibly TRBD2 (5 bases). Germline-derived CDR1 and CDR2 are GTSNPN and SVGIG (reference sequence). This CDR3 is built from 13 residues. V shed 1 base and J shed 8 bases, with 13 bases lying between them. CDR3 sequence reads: CAWSAETGSTQYF. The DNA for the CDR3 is TGTGCCTGGAGTGCGGAGACGGGGAGTACGCAGTATTTT.

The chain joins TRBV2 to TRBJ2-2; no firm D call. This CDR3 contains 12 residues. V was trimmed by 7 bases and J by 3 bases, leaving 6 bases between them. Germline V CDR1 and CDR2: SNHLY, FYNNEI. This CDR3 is CASTWDTGELFF. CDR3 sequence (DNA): TGTGCCAGCACGTGGGACACCGGGGAGCTGTTTTTT.

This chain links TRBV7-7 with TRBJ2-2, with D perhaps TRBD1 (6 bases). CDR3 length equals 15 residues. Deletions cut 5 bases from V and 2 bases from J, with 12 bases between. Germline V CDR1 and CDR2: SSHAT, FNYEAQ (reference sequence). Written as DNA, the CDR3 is TGTGCCAGCAGCCTGGACAGATTCAACACCGGGGAGCTGTTTTTT. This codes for CASSLDRFNTGELFF.

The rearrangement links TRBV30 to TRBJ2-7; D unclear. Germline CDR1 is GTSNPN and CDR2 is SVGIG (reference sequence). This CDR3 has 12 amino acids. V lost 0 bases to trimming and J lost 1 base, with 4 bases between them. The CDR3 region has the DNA TGTGCCTGGAGTGTCCGGTCCTACGAGCAGTACTTC. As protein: CAWSVRSYEQYF.

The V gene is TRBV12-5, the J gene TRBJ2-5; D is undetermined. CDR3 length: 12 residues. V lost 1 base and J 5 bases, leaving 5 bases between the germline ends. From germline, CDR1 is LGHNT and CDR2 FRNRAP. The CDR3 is CASGLDGETQYF. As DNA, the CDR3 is TGTGCTAGTGGTTTGGACGGGGAGACCCAGTACTTC.

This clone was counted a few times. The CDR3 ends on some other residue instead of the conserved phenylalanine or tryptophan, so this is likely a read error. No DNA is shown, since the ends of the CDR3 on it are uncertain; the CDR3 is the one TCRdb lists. CDR3 amino acids: CASSRSPV. This sequence joins TRBV7-6 and TRBJ1-4. Germline V lookup: CDR1 SGHVS, CDR2 FNYEAQ. The CDR3 spans 8 amino acids, including both terminal residues.

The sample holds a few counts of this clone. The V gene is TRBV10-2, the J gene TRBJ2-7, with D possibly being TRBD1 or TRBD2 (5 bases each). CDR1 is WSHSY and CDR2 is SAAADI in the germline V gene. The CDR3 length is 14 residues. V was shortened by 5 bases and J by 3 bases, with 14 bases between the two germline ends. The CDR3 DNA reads TGCGCCAGCAGTAGGACCGGGACCGGCTACGAGCAGTACTTC. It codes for CASSRTGTGYEQYF.

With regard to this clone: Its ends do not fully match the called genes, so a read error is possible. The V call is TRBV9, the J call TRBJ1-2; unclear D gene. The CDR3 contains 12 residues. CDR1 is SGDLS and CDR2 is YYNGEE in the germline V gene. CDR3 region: CASSKPQADFSF. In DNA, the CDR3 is TGTGCCAGCAGCAAACCTCAGGCGGATTTCAGCTTC.

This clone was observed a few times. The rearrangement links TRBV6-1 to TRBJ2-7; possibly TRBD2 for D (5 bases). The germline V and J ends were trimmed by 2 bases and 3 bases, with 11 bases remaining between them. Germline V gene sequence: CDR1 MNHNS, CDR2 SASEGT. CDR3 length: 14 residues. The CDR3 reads CASSERLADYEQYF. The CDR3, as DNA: TGTGCCAGCAGTGAAAGGCTAGCCGACTACGAGCAGTACTTC.

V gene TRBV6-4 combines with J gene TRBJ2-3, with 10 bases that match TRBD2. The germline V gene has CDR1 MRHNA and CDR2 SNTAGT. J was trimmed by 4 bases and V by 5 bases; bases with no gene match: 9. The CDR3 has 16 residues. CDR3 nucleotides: TGTGCCAGCAGTCCCCGGACTAGCGGCGCCCCAGATACGCAGTATTTT. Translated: CASSPRTSGAPDTQYF.